The entry below describes one T cell receptor beta chain. Its matching antigen is unknown. Barcoded TCR alpha and TCR beta cDNA libraries with UMIs came from 5'RACE using constant-segment primers. One entry per CDR3 protein results from TCRdb running MiXCR on the 5' RACE reads. The sample consists of around 300,000 distinct CDR3 sequences, around 13% of them appearing once. Trimming left V 6 bases short and J 1 base short, with 10 bases between. The CDR3 extends over 13 amino acids. From germline, CDR1 is MNHNS and CDR2 SASEGT. The data were taken from a study of T-cell memory formation after mild COVID-19. On the study more broadly: TCR clusters showed largely donor specificity.

General study results and limits: Memory from before infection featured some responding clones, which suggests cross-reactive memory joined. Contracting CD8+ clones were enriched in EMRA, CD4+ mainly in CM and EM.

The sequence was collected from a man between 18 and 35 years old who had mild COVID-19 (a few samples of this study predate the infection). Cell type and time point are not known. The chain joins TRBV6-1 to TRBJ2-7; D possibly uses TRBD1 or TRBD2 (5 bases each). Sequencing was done on a sample of PBMCs or a T cell subset sorted from them (not recorded which). In DNA form, the CDR3 reads TGTGCCAGCAGCGGGGCGAGGTCCTACGAGCAGTACTTC. It yields the protein CASSGARSYEQYF.